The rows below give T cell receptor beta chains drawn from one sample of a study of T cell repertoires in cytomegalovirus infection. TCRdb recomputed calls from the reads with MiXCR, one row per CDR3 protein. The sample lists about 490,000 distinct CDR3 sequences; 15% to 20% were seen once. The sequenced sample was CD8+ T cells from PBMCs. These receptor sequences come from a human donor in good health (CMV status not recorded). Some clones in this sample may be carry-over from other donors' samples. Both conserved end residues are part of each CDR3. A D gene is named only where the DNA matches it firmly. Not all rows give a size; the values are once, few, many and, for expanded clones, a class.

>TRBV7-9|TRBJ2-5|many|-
CASSLSAFEQYF
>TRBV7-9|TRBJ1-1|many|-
CASSPGTSEAFF
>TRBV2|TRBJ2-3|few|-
CASSEASTARGSSTDTQYF
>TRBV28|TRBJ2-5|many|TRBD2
CASSLRLAGTQETQYF
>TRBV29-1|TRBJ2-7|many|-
CSVLAWDHDEQYF
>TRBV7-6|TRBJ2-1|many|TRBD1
CASSGLRDRGSYNEQFF
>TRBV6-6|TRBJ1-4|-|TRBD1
CASRPGGALEEKLFF
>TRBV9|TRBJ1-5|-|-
CASSVGAGAGQPQHF
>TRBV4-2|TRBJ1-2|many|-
CASSQEEGSRYGYTF
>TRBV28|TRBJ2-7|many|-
CASKEQRTYEQYF
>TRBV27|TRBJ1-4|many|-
CASSSSPGAVEKLFF
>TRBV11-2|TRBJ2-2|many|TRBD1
CASSLGTGLTNTGELFF
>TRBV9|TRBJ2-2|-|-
CASDGQTGELFF
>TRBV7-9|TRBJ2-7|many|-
CASSSPRDTRYEQYF
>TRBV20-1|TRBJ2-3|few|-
CSAGLRITSTDTQYF
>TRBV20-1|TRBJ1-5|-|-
CSAPNRDQPQHF
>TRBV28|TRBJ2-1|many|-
CASSLSDPYNEQFF
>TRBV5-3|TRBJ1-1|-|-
CASSLPDSLRTEAFF
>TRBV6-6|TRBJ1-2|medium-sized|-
CASSYVDSPGGYTF
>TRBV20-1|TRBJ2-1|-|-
CSARPYPVPSPYNEQFF
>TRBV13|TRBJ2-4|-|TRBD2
CASSLSPSGRGVGYIQYF
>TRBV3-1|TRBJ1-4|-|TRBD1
CASSQERQGAREEKLFF
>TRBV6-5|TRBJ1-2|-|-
CASRGEGWSSGHEHVRNYGYTF
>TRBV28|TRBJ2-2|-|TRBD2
CASSFLAGGPIGELFF
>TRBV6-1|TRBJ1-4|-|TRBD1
CASSEGYGTAEKLFF
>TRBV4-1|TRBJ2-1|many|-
CASSHIQTGSYNEQFF
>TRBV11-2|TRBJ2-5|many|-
CASSSGDGGPGTQYF
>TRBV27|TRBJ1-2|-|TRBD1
CASSWSGQVGPPSSGYTF
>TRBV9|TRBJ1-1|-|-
CASSARQDMNTEAFF
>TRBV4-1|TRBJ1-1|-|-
CASSQVSGHEACF